These T cell receptor beta chains were read from a single sample in a study of cytomegalovirus exposure and HLA in healthy donors. The method was immunoSEQ multiplex PCR; TCRdb's version includes in-frame clones alone and lacks a portion of them. The data show under 150,000 clones, about 86% seen once. The material sequenced was PBMCs. The receptors shown here come from a woman in her twenties or thirties in good health and CMV-seronegative. Each CDR3 is given with its conserved first and last residue. The D gene is left open where the match is weak. Clone size is stated in some rows and not others, as once, few, many or a class when expanded.

CDR3aa: CASSLRGEKTQYF; CDR3nt: TGTGCCAGCAGCTTAAGGGGCGAAAAGACCCAGTACTTC; abundance: -; len: 13; j_gene: TRBJ2-5; d_gene: -; v_gene: TRBV11-3
CDR3aa: CASSWDKAPGYTF; CDR3nt: TGTGCCAGCAGTTGGGACAAAGCGCCGGGCTACACCTTC; abundance: -; len: 13; j_gene: TRBJ1-2; d_gene: -; v_gene: TRBV6-1
CDR3aa: CASSLVQGARVNTEAFF; CDR3nt: TGCGCCAGCAGCTTGGTACAGGGGGCGCGGGTGAACACTGAAGCTTTCTTT; abundance: -; len: 17; j_gene: TRBJ1-1; d_gene: TRBD1; v_gene: TRBV5-1
CDR3aa: CASRGGQYRNYGYTF; CDR3nt: TGTGCCAGCCGTGGGGGACAGTATCGTAACTATGGCTACACCTTC; abundance: -; len: 15; j_gene: TRBJ1-2; d_gene: TRBD1; v_gene: TRBV28
CDR3aa: CASSRTGVMNTEAFF; CDR3nt: TGTGCCAGCAGTCGGACGGGAGTAATGAACACTGAAGCTTTCTTT; abundance: -; len: 15; j_gene: TRBJ1-1; d_gene: -; v_gene: TRBV28
CDR3aa: CASSNDPGLRNTGELFF; CDR3nt: TGTGCCAGCAGCAACGACCCGGGACTGCGGAACACCGGGGAGCTGTTTTTT; abundance: -; len: 17; j_gene: TRBJ2-2; d_gene: -; v_gene: TRBV7-9
CDR3aa: CASSPPKGEKGEGAFF; CDR3nt: TGTGCCAGCTCACCACCGAAAGGGGAGAAGGGGGAAGGAGCTTTCTTT; abundance: -; len: 16; j_gene: TRBJ1-1; d_gene: -; v_gene: TRBV18
CDR3aa: CASSDRDTEAFF; CDR3nt: TGCGCCAGCAGCGACAGGGACACTGAAGCTTTCTTT; abundance: -; len: 12; j_gene: TRBJ1-1; d_gene: TRBD1; v_gene: TRBV10-1
CDR3aa: CASSPHGQETQYF; CDR3nt: TGTGCCAGTAGTCCCCACGGGCAAGAGACCCAGTACTTC; abundance: -; len: 13; j_gene: TRBJ2-5; d_gene: -; v_gene: TRBV19
CDR3aa: CGNPGHISYSYEQYF; CDR3nt: TGTGGAAACCCAGGGCACATCTCATATAGCTACGAGCAGTACTTC; abundance: -; len: 15; j_gene: TRBJ2-7; d_gene: -; v_gene: TRBV19
CDR3aa: CAWSIKGAMGNTEAFF; CDR3nt: TGTGCCTGGAGTATCAAGGGGGCGATGGGGAACACTGAAGCTTTCTTT; abundance: -; len: 16; j_gene: TRBJ1-1; d_gene: TRBD1; v_gene: TRBV30
CDR3aa: CASRGDLSYEQYF; CDR3nt: TGTGCCAGCAGGGGGGACTTATCCTACGAGCAGTACTTC; abundance: -; len: 13; j_gene: TRBJ2-7; d_gene: -; v_gene: TRBV7-2
CDR3aa: CASSPPGRSDQFYEQYF; CDR3nt: TGTGCCAGCAGCCCACCTGGGAGGTCAGATCAATTTTACGAGCAGTACTTC; abundance: -; len: 17; j_gene: TRBJ2-7; d_gene: -; v_gene: TRBV7-9
CDR3aa: CASSLTSGLFHF; CDR3nt: TGTGCCAGCAGCCTTACGTCCGGACTTTTCCACTTC; abundance: -; len: 12; j_gene: TRBJ1-2; d_gene: -; v_gene: TRBV7-9
CDR3aa: CASKIRTSGGLLNTGELFF; CDR3nt: TGTGCCAGCAAAATTCGGACTAGCGGGGGCCTCCTAAACACCGGGGAGCTGTTTTTT; abundance: -; len: 19; j_gene: TRBJ2-2; d_gene: TRBD2; v_gene: TRBV28
CDR3aa: CATREVAGDEQYF; CDR3nt: TGTGCCACCCGGGAGGTAGCGGGAGACGAGCAGTACTTC; abundance: -; len: 13; j_gene: TRBJ2-7; d_gene: TRBD2; v_gene: TRBV5-4
CDR3aa: CASSKESGTSGDPTDTQYF; CDR3nt: TGTGCCAGCAGCAAAGAGTCGGGGACTAGCGGGGACCCCACAGATACGCAGTATTTT; abundance: once; len: 19; j_gene: TRBJ2-3; d_gene: -; v_gene: TRBV21-1
CDR3aa: CASSSGITDTQYF; CDR3nt: TGTGCCAGCAGCTCCGGTATCACAGATACGCAGTATTTT; abundance: once; len: 13; j_gene: TRBJ2-3; d_gene: -; v_gene: TRBV7-6
CDR3aa: CASSLGWQGGRQPQHF; CDR3nt: TGTGCCAGCAGTTTAGGTTGGCAGGGTGGGCGGCAGCCCCAGCATTTT; abundance: -; len: 16; j_gene: TRBJ1-5; d_gene: -; v_gene: TRBV28
CDR3aa: CASSLRQGNNAFF; CDR3nt: TGCGCCAGCAGCTTACGACAGGGGAATAATGCTTTCTTT; abundance: -; len: 13; j_gene: TRBJ1-1; d_gene: TRBD1; v_gene: TRBV5-1
CDR3aa: CASSLVGHQPQHF; CDR3nt: TGTGCCAGCAGCTTAGTCGGTCATCAGCCCCAGCATTTT; abundance: -; len: 13; j_gene: TRBJ1-5; d_gene: -; v_gene: TRBV7-9
CDR3aa: CASSKARGPNPSEQYF; CDR3nt: TGTGCCAGCAGCAAGGCCAGGGGACCAAACCCATCCGAGCAGTACTTC; abundance: -; len: 16; j_gene: TRBJ2-7; d_gene: -; v_gene: TRBV21-1
CDR3aa: CASSQDWGPDTEAFF; CDR3nt: TGCGCCAGCAGCCAAGATTGGGGGCCGGACACTGAAGCTTTCTTT; abundance: -; len: 15; j_gene: TRBJ1-1; d_gene: -; v_gene: TRBV4-1
CDR3aa: CASTNATRTAGTYEQYF; CDR3nt: TGTGCCAGCACTAATGCTACCAGGACAGCTGGCACCTACGAGCAGTACTTC; abundance: -; len: 17; j_gene: TRBJ2-7; d_gene: -; v_gene: TRBV27
CDR3aa: CASSRTGLSYNEQFF; CDR3nt: TGTGCCAGCAGTCGGACAGGTCTCTCCTACAATGAGCAGTTCTTC; abundance: -; len: 15; j_gene: TRBJ2-1; d_gene: TRBD1; v_gene: TRBV2
CDR3aa: CASTIRDRVAGYTF; CDR3nt: TGTGCCAGCACCATCCGGGACAGGGTTGCTGGCTACACCTTC; abundance: once; len: 14; j_gene: TRBJ1-2; d_gene: TRBD1; v_gene: TRBV6-6
CDR3aa: CSAGQGGHNEQFF; CDR3nt: TGCAGCGCGGGACAGGGAGGTCACAATGAGCAGTTCTTC; abundance: once; len: 13; j_gene: TRBJ2-1; d_gene: TRBD1; v_gene: TRBV29-1
CDR3aa: CATSRDSGQGRGAFF; CDR3nt: TGTGCCACCAGCAGAGATAGCGGACAGGGTAGAGGAGCTTTCTTT; abundance: -; len: 15; j_gene: TRBJ1-1; d_gene: TRBD1; v_gene: TRBV15
CDR3aa: CASSLVSRSGELFF; CDR3nt: TGTGCCAGCAGCTTGGTAAGCAGGTCCGGGGAGCTGTTTTTT; abundance: -; len: 14; j_gene: TRBJ2-2; d_gene: -; v_gene: TRBV5-6
CDR3aa: CATSRQGGSIYF; CDR3nt: TGTGCCACCAGCAGACAGGGGGGTTCCATATATTTT; abundance: -; len: 12; j_gene: TRBJ1-3; d_gene: TRBD1; v_gene: TRBV15
CDR3aa: CASSWGGANYGYTF; CDR3nt: TGTGCCAGTAGTTGGGGGGGAGCTAACTATGGCTACACCTTC; abundance: once; len: 14; j_gene: TRBJ1-2; d_gene: -; v_gene: TRBV19
CDR3aa: CASSLLPSPDTQYF; CDR3nt: TGTGCCAGCAGCTTATTGCCTAGCCCAGATACGCAGTATTTT; abundance: -; len: 14; j_gene: TRBJ2-3; d_gene: -; v_gene: TRBV7-2
CDR3aa: CASSPGTSGISRLETQYF; CDR3nt: TGTGCCAGCAGCCCCGGGACTAGCGGGATATCCCGCCTGGAGACCCAGTACTTC; abundance: -; len: 18; j_gene: TRBJ2-5; d_gene: TRBD2; v_gene: TRBV7-6
CDR3aa: CASRPTGTGSLIAFF; CDR3nt: TGTGCCAGCAGACCAACCGGGACAGGGAGTTTGATAGCTTTCTTT; abundance: -; len: 15; j_gene: TRBJ1-1; d_gene: TRBD1; v_gene: TRBV7-9
CDR3aa: CAWSALNSPLHF; CDR3nt: TGTGCCTGGAGTGCCCTGAATTCACCCCTCCACTTT; abundance: -; len: 12; j_gene: TRBJ1-6; d_gene: -; v_gene: TRBV30
CDR3aa: CASSDRTTSTDTQYF; CDR3nt: TGTGCCAGCAGTGACAGGACTACTAGCACAGATACGCAGTATTTT; abundance: -; len: 15; j_gene: TRBJ2-3; d_gene: -; v_gene: TRBV2
CDR3aa: CASTASGWGDTQYF; CDR3nt: TGTGCCAGTACAGCGTCAGGGTGGGGAGATACGCAGTATTTT; abundance: -; len: 14; j_gene: TRBJ2-3; d_gene: -; v_gene: TRBV6-5
CDR3aa: CASSEYYEQYF; CDR3nt: TGTGCCAGCAGTGAATATTACGAGCAGTACTTC; abundance: -; len: 11; j_gene: TRBJ2-7; d_gene: -; v_gene: TRBV2
CDR3aa: CASRVGGANYEQYF; CDR3nt: TGTGCCAGCAGGGTAGGGGGCGCGAACTACGAGCAGTACTTC; abundance: few; len: 14; j_gene: TRBJ2-7; d_gene: TRBD1; v_gene: TRBV28
CDR3aa: CASSLLGKIGEQYF; CDR3nt: TGTGCCAGCAGCTTACTCGGGAAGATCGGCGAGCAGTACTTC; abundance: -; len: 14; j_gene: TRBJ2-7; d_gene: -; v_gene: TRBV7-9
CDR3aa: CASSFYQRNTGELFF; CDR3nt: TGCGCCAGCAGCTTTTATCAGCGGAACACCGGGGAGCTGTTTTTT; abundance: -; len: 15; j_gene: TRBJ2-2; d_gene: -; v_gene: TRBV5-1
CDR3aa: CASGRGIGQPQHF; CDR3nt: TGTGCCAGCGGGAGGGGTATAGGTCAGCCCCAGCATTTT; abundance: -; len: 13; j_gene: TRBJ1-5; d_gene: -; v_gene: TRBV28
CDR3aa: CATSRWGGLAGGISYNEQFF; CDR3nt: TGTGCCACCAGCAGATGGGGGGGACTAGCGGGAGGGATATCCTACAATGAGCAGTTCTTC; abundance: -; len: 20; j_gene: TRBJ2-1; d_gene: TRBD2; v_gene: TRBV15
CDR3aa: CASSFGPGQGAVNEQFF; CDR3nt: TGTGCCAGCAGCTTTGGACCGGGACAGGGGGCAGTCAATGAGCAGTTCTTC; abundance: once; len: 17; j_gene: TRBJ2-1; d_gene: TRBD1; v_gene: TRBV5-6
CDR3aa: CASSSLLDRVYEQYF; CDR3nt: TGTGCCAGCAGCTCCCTACTTGACAGAGTCTACGAGCAGTACTTC; abundance: -; len: 15; j_gene: TRBJ2-7; d_gene: -; v_gene: TRBV7-8
CDR3aa: CASSLYPDRGSRNTIYF; CDR3nt: TGCGCCAGCAGCCTCTATCCGGACAGGGGGAGCCGGAACACCATATATTTT; abundance: -; len: 17; j_gene: TRBJ1-3; d_gene: TRBD1; v_gene: TRBV4-1
CDR3aa: CASSFDWTGANTDTQYF; CDR3nt: TGTGCCAGCAGTTTCGACTGGACAGGGGCTAACACAGATACGCAGTATTTT; abundance: -; len: 17; j_gene: TRBJ2-3; d_gene: TRBD1; v_gene: TRBV28
CDR3aa: CASRDGGTEAFF; CDR3nt: TGTGCCAGCAGGGACGGGGGAACTGAAGCTTTCTTT; abundance: once; len: 12; j_gene: TRBJ1-1; d_gene: -; v_gene: TRBV5-5
CDR3aa: CASSRTSGGANTGELFF; CDR3nt: TGTGCCAGCAGCAGAACTAGCGGGGGGGCTAACACCGGGGAGCTGTTTTTT; abundance: -; len: 17; j_gene: TRBJ2-2; d_gene: TRBD2; v_gene: TRBV7-3
CDR3aa: CASSPQGQINEQFF; CDR3nt: TGCGCCAGCAGCCCACAGGGACAGATCAATGAGCAGTTCTTC; abundance: few; len: 14; j_gene: TRBJ2-1; d_gene: TRBD1; v_gene: TRBV4-3
CDR3aa: CASSTRGFGELFF; CDR3nt: TGTGCCAGTAGTACGAGGGGGTTCGGGGAGCTGTTTTTT; abundance: -; len: 13; j_gene: TRBJ2-2; d_gene: -; v_gene: TRBV19
CDR3aa: CASSRARGTTDTQYF; CDR3nt: TGTGCCAGCAGCCGGGCCCGGGGAACCACAGATACGCAGTATTTT; abundance: -; len: 15; j_gene: TRBJ2-3; d_gene: -; v_gene: TRBV7-2
CDR3aa: CASMKQGIAYEQYF; CDR3nt: TGTGCCAGCATGAAGCAGGGGATCGCCTACGAGCAGTACTTC; abundance: -; len: 14; j_gene: TRBJ2-7; d_gene: -; v_gene: TRBV6-1
CDR3aa: CASSFGGGAGETQYF; CDR3nt: TGTGCCAGCAGCTTTGGCGGGGGGGCTGGAGAGACCCAGTACTTC; abundance: -; len: 15; j_gene: TRBJ2-5; d_gene: TRBD2; v_gene: TRBV5-4
CDR3aa: CSAGGSSARNEQYF; CDR3nt: TGCAGCGCTGGAGGGTCTAGCGCCCGGAACGAGCAGTACTTC; abundance: few; len: 14; j_gene: TRBJ2-7; d_gene: -; v_gene: TRBV29-1